These 18 T cell receptor beta chains were all obtained from the same sample, sequenced in a study of CD8 T cells in Susac syndrome. Random hexamers primed reverse transcription of roughly 0.45 to 1 ug RNA. From the immunoSEQ multiplex PCR reads, TCRdb called clonotypes with MiXCR, one entry per CDR3 protein. The sample holds 110,000 to 150,000 distinct CDR3 sequences; around 95% are singletons and the top ten take approximately 0.08%. Sample: CD4+ T cells from PBMCs. These receptors all stem from a human donor with Susac syndrome.

The chain combines TRBV20-1 with TRBJ2-3, with 8 bases identical to TRBD2. The CDR3 loop spans 16 amino acids. CDR1 and CDR2 (germline): DFQATT, SNEGSKA (reference sequence). V was clipped by 0 bases and J by 2 bases; unmatched bases: 7. The CDR3 DNA sequence: TGCAGTGCTAGAGATCAGAACGGGGGGGACACAGATACGCAGTATTTT. Protein sequence: CSARDQNGGDTDTQYF.

The genes are TRBV28 and TRBJ1-3; 10 bases align to TRBD1. Germline trimming cut 6 bases from V and 0 bases from J; bases unmatched to any gene: 5. In germline, CDR1 is MDHEN, CDR2 SYDVKM. CDR3 length: 16 residues. The CDR3 here is CASRYRDRGSGNTIYF. The CDR3 DNA follows: TGTGCCAGCAGATACCGGGACAGGGGCTCTGGAAACACCATATATTTT.

This chain uses TRBV25-1 with TRBJ2-7; D unclear. There are 13 residues in the CDR3. V lost 1 base and J lost 2, with 6 bases in between. From germline, CDR1 is MGHDK and CDR2 SYGVNS. The CDR3 reads CASSESGAYEQYF. In DNA, the CDR3 is TGTGCCAGCAGTGAATCTGGGGCCTACGAGCAGTACTTC.

The chain combines TRBV9 with TRBJ2-2, with D tentatively TRBD1 (5 bases). Germline CDR1 is SGDLS and CDR2 is YYNGEE. This CDR3 spans 14 amino acids. V shed 0 bases and J shed 8 bases, with 11 bases lying between them. The CDR3 region is CASSVAPGSGELFF. CDR3 nucleotide sequence: TGTGCCAGCAGCGTAGCCCCAGGGTCAGGGGAGCTGTTTTTT.

The chain joins TRBV7-6 to TRBJ2-3, with D hard to call. The germline V gene encodes CDR1 SGHVS and CDR2 FNYEAQ. The ends were cut back, 5 bases at V and 2 bases at J, with 5 bases in the middle. The CDR3 has 12 amino acids. This CDR3 is CASSGVTDTQYF. The CDR3, as DNA: TGTGCCAGCAGCGGGGTCACAGATACGCAGTATTTT.

V and J are TRBV23-1 and TRBJ2-5; D uncertain. TRBV23-1 is annotated as an ORF whose role is uncertain. This CDR3 region has 11 residues. The V end was cut by 10 bases, the J end by 5 bases, with 11 bases between. CDR3 sequence (DNA): TGCGCCACCTTTCAAGGGGAGACCCAGTACTTC. Amino acids: CATFQGETQYF.

The chain is built from TRBV7-2 and TRBJ2-2; D not resolved. Germline CDR1 is SGHTA and CDR2 is FQGNSA. The CDR3 has 13 residues. Trimming stripped 3 bases from V and 5 bases from J, with 7 bases between. The CDR3 DNA sequence: TGTGCCAGCAGCTTCGCCCATACCGGGGAGCTGTTTTTT. Translated, it gives CASSFAHTGELFF. The full variable domain, completed using reference TRBV7-2 and TRBJ2-2, is GAGVSQSPSNKVTEKGKDVELRCDPISGHTALYWYRQSLGQGLEFLIYFQGNSAPDKSGLPSDRFSAERTGGSVSTLTIQRTQQEDSAVYLCASSFAHTGELFFGEGSRLTVL.

V is TRBV20-1 and J is TRBJ2-7; 9 bases map to TRBD2. With V trimmed by 5 bases and J by 5 bases, 13 bases remained unmatched. Germline CDR1 and CDR2: DFQATT and SNEGSKA (reference sequence). The CDR3 length is 15 residues. The CDR3 nucleotides read TGCAGTGCTTCCTCCCCCTCGCGGGGGGGCGACGAGCAGTACTTC. Its translation: CSASSPSRGGDEQYF.

This clonotype was seen once. The V gene is TRBV20-1, the J gene TRBJ1-2, with TRBD1 matching over 9 bases. V lost 0 bases and J lost 5; bases outside the gene matches: 10. CDR3 length: 16 residues. CDR1 is DFQATT and CDR2 is SNEGSKA in the germline V gene (reference sequence). The CDR3 spells CSARERKDRGGYGYTF. CDR3 coding DNA: TGCAGTGCTAGAGAGCGAAAGGACAGGGGAGGTTATGGCTACACCTTC.

The rearrangement joins TRBV9 to TRBJ1-1; D gene ambiguous. The CDR3 is made up of 12 amino acids. With 4 bases removed from V and 4 bases from J, the gap between germline ends came to 8 bases. Germline CDR1 reads SGDLS; CDR2 reads YYNGEE. For the CDR3, the DNA is TGTGCCAGCAGCCCGAGGACCACTGAAGCTTTCTTT. Translation gives CASSPRTTEAFF.

In DNA, the CDR3 is TGCAGCGTTGTCAGGATTGACAGTAGCAACGAGCAGTACTTC. This codes for CSVVRIDSSNEQYF. This chain uses TRBV29-1 with TRBJ2-7; TRBD1 might be the D (5 bases). Germline CDR1 is SQVTM and CDR2 is ANQGSEA. Trimming took 4 bases from V and 5 from J, leaving 18 bases between them. The CDR3 sequence is 14 residues long.

The chain recombines TRBV15 with TRBJ2-2; possible D gene TRBD2, 7 bases. Deletions cut 5 bases from V and 7 bases from J, with 11 bases between. CDR3 length: 13 residues. Per the germline V gene, CDR1 is LNHNV and CDR2 is YYDKDF (reference sequence). The CDR3 spells CATSGRGNGELFF. DNA of the CDR3: TGTGCCACCAGCGGGAGGGGGAACGGGGAGCTGTTTTTT.

The V call is TRBV28, the J call TRBJ2-1; TRBD2 matches 8 bases. V lost 5 bases to trimming and J lost 5 bases; unmatched junction nucleotides: 8. Germline lookup yields CDR1 MDHEN and CDR2 SYDVKM. This CDR3 contains 15 residues. The CDR3 nucleotides read TGTGCCAGCAGTCCAGGGGTAGCGGGGAACAATGAGCAGTTCTTC. It codes for CASSPGVAGNNEQFF.

This clonotype was recorded only once. V and J are TRBV10-1 and TRBJ2-5; D might be TRBD1 or TRBD2, each matching 5 bases. V lost 0 bases, J lost 7 bases, and 9 bases lay in between. The CDR3 loop spans 13 amino acids. The germline V gene has CDR1 WNHNN and CDR2 SYGVQD (reference sequence). CDR3 amino acids: CASSESPGGTQYF. As DNA, the CDR3 is TGCGCCAGCAGTGAGTCACCTGGGGGGACCCAGTACTTC.

The rearrangement joins TRBV20-1 to TRBJ1-2, with D perhaps matching TRBD1 (6 bases). This CDR3 spans 12 amino acids. In germline, CDR1 is DFQATT, CDR2 SNEGSKA (reference sequence). V was clipped by 3 bases and J by 8 bases, with 13 bases between them. CDR3 DNA sequence: TGCAGTGCTAGTCCGGGGGCTTACGGCTACACCTTC. As protein: CSASPGAYGYTF.

The chain joins TRBV20-1 to TRBJ2-7; 8 bases match TRBD1. Per germline, CDR1 DFQATT and CDR2 SNEGSKA (reference sequence). The length of the CDR3 is 15 residues. J gave up 3 bases and V 2 bases, and 9 bases lay outside the gene matches. CDR3 nucleotide sequence: TGCAGTGCTAGACACGACCGGGGGACAGGCTACGAGCAGTACTTC. Protein product: CSARHDRGTGYEQYF.

The chain combines TRBV4-1 with TRBJ2-3, with 8 bases that match TRBD2. Germline CDR1 is MGHRA and CDR2 is YSYEKL. CDR3 size: 16 residues. With 0 bases clipped from V and 4 bases from J, the junction kept 6 bases outside the gene matches. In DNA, the CDR3 is TGCGCCAGCAGCCAAGAAGGGACTAGTCGGGCAGATACGCAGTATTTT. Residues: CASSQEGTSRADTQYF.

The rearrangement uses TRBV12-3 or TRBV12-4 and TRBJ2-2; 7 nucleotides align to TRBD2. J was trimmed by 6 bases and V by 7 bases; bases with no gene match: 11. This CDR3 region has 15 residues. The CDR3 coding sequence is TGTGCCAGCACCAAACAGTGGGGAGGGGCCGGGGAGCTGTTTTTT. Translated: CASTKQWGGAGELFF.